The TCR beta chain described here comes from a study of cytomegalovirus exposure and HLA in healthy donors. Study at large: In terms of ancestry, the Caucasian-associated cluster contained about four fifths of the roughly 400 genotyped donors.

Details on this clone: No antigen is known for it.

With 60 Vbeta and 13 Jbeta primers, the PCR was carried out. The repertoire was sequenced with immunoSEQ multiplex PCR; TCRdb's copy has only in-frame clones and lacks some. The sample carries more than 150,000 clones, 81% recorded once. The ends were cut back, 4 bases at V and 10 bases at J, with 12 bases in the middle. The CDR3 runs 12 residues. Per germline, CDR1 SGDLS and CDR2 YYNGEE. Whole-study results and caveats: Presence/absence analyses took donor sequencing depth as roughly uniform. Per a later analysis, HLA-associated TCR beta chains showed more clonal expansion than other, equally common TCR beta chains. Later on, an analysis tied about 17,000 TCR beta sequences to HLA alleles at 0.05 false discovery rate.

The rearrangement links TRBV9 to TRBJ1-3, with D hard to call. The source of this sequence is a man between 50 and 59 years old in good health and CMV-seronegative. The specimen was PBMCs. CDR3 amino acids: CASSRARGTIYF. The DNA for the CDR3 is TGTGCCAGCAGCAGGGCCCGAGGGACCATATATTTT.